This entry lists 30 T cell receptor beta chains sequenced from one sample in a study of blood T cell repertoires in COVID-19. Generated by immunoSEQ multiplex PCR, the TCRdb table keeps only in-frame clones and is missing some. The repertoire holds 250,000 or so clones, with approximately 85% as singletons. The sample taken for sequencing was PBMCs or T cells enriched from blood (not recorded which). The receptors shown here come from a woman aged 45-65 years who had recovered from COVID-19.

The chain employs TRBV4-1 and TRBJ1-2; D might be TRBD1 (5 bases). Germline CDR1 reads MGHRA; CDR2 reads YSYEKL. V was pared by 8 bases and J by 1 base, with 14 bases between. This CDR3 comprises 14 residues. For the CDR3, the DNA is TGCGCCAGCCAAAAGACAGCAGTTAACTATGGCTACACCTTC. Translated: CASQKTAVNYGYTF.

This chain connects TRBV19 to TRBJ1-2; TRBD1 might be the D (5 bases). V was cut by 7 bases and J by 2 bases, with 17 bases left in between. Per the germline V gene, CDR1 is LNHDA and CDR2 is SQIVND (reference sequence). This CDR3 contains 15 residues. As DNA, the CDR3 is TGTGCCAGTACCCCTCTTCTGGGGGGAAACTATGGCTACACCTTC. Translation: CASTPLLGGNYGYTF.

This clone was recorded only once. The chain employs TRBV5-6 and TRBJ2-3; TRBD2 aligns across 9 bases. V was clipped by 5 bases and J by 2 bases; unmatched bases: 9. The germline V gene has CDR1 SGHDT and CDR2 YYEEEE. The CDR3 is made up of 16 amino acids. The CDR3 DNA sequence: TGTGCCAGCAGATTCCTTAGCGGGGGTTTCACAGATACGCAGTATTTT. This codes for CASRFLSGGFTDTQYF.

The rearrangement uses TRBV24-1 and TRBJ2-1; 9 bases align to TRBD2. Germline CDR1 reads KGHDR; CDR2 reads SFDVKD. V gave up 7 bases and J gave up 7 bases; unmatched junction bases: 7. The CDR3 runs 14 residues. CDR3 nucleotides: TGTGCCACCAGCGCTAGCGGGGTGAGGAATGAGCAGTTCTTC. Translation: CATSASGVRNEQFF.

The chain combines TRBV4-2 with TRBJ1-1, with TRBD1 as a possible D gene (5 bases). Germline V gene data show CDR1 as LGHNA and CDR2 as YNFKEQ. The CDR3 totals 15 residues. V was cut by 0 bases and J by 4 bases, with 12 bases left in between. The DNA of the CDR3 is TGTGCCAGCAGCCAAGAACGGCAGGGTGGCACTGAAGCTTTCTTT. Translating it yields CASSQERQGGTEAFF.

The CDR3 bases are TGTGCCAGCAGTCCGCACCCAGGCTACGAGCAGTACTTC. Its protein product is CASSPHPGYEQYF. The chain joins TRBV28 to TRBJ2-7, with D hard to call. The CDR3 contains 13 residues. V lost 5 bases, J lost 3 bases, and 11 bases lay in between. The germline CDR1 and CDR2 sequences are MDHEN and SYDVKM.

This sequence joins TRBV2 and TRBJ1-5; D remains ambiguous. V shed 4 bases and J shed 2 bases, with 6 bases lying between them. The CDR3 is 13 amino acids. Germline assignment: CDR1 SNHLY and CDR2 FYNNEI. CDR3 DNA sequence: TGTGCCAGCAGTGCTAGCGGCAATCAGCCCCAGCATTTT. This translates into CASSASGNQPQHF.

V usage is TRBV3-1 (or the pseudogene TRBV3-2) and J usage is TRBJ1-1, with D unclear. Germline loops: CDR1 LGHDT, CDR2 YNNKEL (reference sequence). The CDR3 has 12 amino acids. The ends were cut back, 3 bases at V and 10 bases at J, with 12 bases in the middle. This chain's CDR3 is CASSQTDYVAFF. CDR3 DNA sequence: TGTGCCAGCAGCCAGACTGATTATGTAGCTTTCTTT.

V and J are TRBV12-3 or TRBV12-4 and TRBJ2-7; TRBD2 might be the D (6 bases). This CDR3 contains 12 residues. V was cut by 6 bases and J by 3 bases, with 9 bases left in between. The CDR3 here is CASSFSGYEQYF. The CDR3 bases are TGTGCCAGCAGCTTTAGCGGCTACGAGCAGTACTTC.

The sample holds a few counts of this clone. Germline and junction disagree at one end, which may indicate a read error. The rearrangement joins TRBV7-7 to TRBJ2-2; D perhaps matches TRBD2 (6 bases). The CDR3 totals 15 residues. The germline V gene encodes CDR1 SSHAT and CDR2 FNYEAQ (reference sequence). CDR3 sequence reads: CASSSLPEGSGELFF. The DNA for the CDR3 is TGTGCTAGCAGTTCCCTTCCGGAGGGGTCTGGGGAGCTGTTTTTT.

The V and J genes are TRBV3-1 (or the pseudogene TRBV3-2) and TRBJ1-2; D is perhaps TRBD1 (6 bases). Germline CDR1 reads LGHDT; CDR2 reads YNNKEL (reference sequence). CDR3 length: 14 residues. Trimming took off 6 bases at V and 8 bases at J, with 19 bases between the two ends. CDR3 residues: CASSHRDTGHGYTF. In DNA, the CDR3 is TGTGCCAGCAGTCACCGGGACACAGGGCACGGCTACACCTTC.

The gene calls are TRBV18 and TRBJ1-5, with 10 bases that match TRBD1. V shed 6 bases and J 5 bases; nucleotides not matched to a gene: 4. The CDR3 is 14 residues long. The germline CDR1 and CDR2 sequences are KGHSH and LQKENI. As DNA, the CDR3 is TGTGCCAGCTCGCGGACAGGGGGAGATCAGCCCCAGCATTTT. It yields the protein CASSRTGGDQPQHF. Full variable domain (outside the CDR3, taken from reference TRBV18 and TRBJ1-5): NAGVMQNPRHLVRRRGQEARLRCSPMKGHSHVYWYRQLPEEGLKFMVYLQKENIIDESGMPKERFSAEFPKEGPSILRIQQVVRGDSAAYFCASSRTGGDQPQHFGDGTRLSIL.

DNA for the CDR3: TGTGCCAGCTCACCAGCTAGCAGTGAGCAGTTCTTC. It specifies CASSPASSEQFF. V and J are TRBV18 and TRBJ2-1, with TRBD2 as a possible D gene (5 bases). Trimming stripped 2 bases from V and 9 bases from J, with 8 bases between. The CDR3 consists of 12 residues. CDR1 is KGHSH and CDR2 is LQKENI in the germline V gene.

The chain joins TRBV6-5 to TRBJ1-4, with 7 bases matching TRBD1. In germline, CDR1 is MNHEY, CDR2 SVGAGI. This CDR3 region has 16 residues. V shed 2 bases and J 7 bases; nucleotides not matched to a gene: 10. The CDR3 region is CASSYRTGLASEKLFF. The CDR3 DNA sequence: TGTGCCAGCAGTTACCGGACAGGTTTAGCTAGTGAAAAACTGTTTTTT.

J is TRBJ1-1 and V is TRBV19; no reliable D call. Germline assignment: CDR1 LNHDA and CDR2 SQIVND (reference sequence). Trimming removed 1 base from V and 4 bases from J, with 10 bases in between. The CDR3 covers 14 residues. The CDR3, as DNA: TGTGCCAGTAGTATAGCAGTCGCCAGCACTGAAGCTTTCTTT. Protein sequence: CASSIAVASTEAFF.

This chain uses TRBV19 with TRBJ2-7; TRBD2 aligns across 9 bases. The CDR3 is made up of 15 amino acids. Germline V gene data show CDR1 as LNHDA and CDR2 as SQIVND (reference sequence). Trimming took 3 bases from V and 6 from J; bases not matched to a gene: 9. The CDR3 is CASSIVLAGGVEQYF. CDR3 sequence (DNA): TGTGCCAGTAGTATCGTGTTGGCGGGAGGGGTCGAGCAGTACTTC.

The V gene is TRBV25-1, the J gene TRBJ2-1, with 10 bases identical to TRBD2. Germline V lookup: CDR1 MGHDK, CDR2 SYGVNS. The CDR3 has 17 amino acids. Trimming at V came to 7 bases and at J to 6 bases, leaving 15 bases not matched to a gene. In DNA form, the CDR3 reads TGTGCCAGCACCCCCAATTCCCTAGCGGGGGTACTCAATGAGCAGTTCTTC. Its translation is CASTPNSLAGVLNEQFF.

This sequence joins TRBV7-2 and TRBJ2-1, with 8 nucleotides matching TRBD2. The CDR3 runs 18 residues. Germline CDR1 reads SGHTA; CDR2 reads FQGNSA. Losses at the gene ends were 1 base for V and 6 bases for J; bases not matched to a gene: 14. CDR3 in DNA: TGTGCCAGCAGCTTAGACCCCATCGGGACTAGTATCGGCAATGAGCAGTTCTTC. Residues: CASSLDPIGTSIGNEQFF.

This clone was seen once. CDR3 sequence: CASSLPGERGYTF. The CDR3 coding sequence is TGTGCCAGCAGCCTCCCAGGGGAGAGGGGCTACACCTTC. V usage is TRBV4-2 and J usage is TRBJ1-2, with D tentatively TRBD1 (6 bases). The V and J ends lost 4 bases and 8 bases respectively, with 14 bases between them. The CDR3 runs to 13 residues. Germline assignment: CDR1 LGHNA and CDR2 YNFKEQ.

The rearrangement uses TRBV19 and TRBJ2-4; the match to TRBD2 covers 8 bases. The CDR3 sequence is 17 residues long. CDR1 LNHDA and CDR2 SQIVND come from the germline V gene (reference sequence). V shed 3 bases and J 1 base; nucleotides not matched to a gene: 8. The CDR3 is CASSMREVYGAKNIQYF. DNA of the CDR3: TGTGCCAGTAGTATGCGGGAGGTGTACGGGGCCAAAAACATTCAGTACTTC.

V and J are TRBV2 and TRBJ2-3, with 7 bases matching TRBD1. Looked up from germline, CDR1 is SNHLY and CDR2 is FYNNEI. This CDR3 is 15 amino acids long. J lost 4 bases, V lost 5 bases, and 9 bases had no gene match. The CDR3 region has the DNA TGTGCCAGCAGTCGGGTGCAGGGGGTCTCAGATACGCAGTATTTT. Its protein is CASSRVQGVSDTQYF.

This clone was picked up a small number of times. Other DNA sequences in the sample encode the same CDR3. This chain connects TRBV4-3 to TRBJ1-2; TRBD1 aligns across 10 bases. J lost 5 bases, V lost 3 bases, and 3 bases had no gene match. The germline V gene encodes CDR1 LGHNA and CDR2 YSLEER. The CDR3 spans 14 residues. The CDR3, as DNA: TGCGCCAGCAGCCAGACAGGGGGCGCATATGGCTACACCTTC. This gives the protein CASSQTGGAYGYTF.

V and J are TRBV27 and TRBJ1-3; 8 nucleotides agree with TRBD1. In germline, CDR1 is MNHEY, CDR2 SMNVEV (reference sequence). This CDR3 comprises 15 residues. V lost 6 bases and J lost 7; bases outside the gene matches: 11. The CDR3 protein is CASSPPRTGRNTIYF. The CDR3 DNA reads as TGTGCCAGCAGCCCACCCAGGACAGGGCGGAACACCATATATTTT.

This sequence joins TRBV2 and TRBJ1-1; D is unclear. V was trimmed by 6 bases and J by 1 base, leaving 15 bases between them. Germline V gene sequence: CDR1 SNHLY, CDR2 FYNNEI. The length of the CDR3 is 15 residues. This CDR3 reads CASSAPGITNTEAFF. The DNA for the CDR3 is TGTGCCAGCAGCGCCCCCGGTATTACGAACACTGAAGCTTTCTTT.

The CDR3 DNA follows: TGTGCCAGCAGCTCCGGGACTAGTAGCGAGACCCAGTACTTC. It is translated as CASSSGTSSETQYF. The chain is built from TRBV11-3 and TRBJ2-5, with 8 bases that match TRBD2. Germline V gene sequence: CDR1 SGHNT, CDR2 YENEEA. V was pared by 4 bases and J by 5 bases, with 6 bases of the junction left unmatched. The CDR3 covers 14 residues. The full variable domain, in which reference TRBV11-3 and TRBJ2-5 provide the parts outside the CDR3, is EAGVVQSPRYKIIEKKQPVAFWCNPISGHNTLYWYLQNLGQGPELLIRYENEEAVDDSQLPKDRFSAERLKGVDSTLKIQPAELGDSAVYLCASSSGTSSETQYFGPGTRLLVL.

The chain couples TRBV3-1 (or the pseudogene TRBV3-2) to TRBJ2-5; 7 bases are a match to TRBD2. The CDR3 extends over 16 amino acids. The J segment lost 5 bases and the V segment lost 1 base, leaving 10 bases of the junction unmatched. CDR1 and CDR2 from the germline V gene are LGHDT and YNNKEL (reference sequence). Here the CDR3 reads CASSQVSGLPGETQYF. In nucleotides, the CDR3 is TGTGCCAGCAGCCAAGTATCGGGACTACCAGGGGAGACCCAGTACTTC.

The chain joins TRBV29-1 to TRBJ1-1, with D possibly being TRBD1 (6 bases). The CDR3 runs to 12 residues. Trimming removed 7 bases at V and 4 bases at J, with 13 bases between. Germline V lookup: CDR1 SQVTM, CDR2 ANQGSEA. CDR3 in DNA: TGCAGCGCCGGCCGGGGGGCCACTGAAGCTTTCTTT. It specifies CSAGRGATEAFF. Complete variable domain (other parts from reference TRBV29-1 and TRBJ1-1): SAVISQKPSRDICQRGTSLTIQCQVDSQVTMMFWYRQQPGQSLTLIATANQGSEATYESGFVIDKFPISRPNLTFSTLTVSNMSPEDSSIYLCSAGRGATEAFFGQGTRLTVV.

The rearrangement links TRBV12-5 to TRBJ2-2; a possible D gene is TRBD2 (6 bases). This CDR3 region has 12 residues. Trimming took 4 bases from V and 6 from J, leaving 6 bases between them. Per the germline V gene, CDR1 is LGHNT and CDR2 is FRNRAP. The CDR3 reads CASGSGAGELFF. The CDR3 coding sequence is TGTGCTAGTGGTTCGGGGGCCGGGGAGCTGTTTTTT.

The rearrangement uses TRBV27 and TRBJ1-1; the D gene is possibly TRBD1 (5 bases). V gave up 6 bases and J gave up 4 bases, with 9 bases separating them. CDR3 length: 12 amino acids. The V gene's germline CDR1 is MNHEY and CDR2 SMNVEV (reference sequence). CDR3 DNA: TGTGCCAGCAGCCGTCAGGGCACTGAAGCTTTCTTT. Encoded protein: CASSRQGTEAFF.

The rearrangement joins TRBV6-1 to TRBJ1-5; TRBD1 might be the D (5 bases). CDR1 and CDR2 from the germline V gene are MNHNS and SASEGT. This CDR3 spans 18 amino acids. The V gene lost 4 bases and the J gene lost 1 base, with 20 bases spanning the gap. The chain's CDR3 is CASSVIDSAFYSNQPQHF. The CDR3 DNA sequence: TGTGCCAGCAGTGTTATCGACAGTGCTTTTTACAGCAATCAGCCCCAGCATTTT.